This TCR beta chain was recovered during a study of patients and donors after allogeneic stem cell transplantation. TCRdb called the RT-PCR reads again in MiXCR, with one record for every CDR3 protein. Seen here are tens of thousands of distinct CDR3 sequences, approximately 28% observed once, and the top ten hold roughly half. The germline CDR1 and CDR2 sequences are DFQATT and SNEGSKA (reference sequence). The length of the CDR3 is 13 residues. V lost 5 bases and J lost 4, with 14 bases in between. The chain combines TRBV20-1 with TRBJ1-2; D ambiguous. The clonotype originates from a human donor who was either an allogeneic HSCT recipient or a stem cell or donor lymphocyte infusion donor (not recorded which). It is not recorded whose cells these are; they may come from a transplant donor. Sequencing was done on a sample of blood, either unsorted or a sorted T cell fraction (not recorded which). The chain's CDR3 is CSASGRVGYGYTF. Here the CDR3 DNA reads TGCAGTGCTTCGGGCAGAGTCGGCTATGGCTACACCTTC.